This T cell receptor beta chain was found in a study of T cell responses to AZD1222 COVID-19 vaccine. V was clipped by 4 bases and J by 3 bases; unmatched bases: 9. The germline V gene has CDR1 MNHNS and CDR2 SASEGT. The CDR3 covers 16 residues. The repertoire was sequenced with immunoSEQ multiplex PCR; TCRdb's copy has only in-frame clones and lacks some. The table has about 140,000 clones, roughly 92% seen once. This TCR was recovered from an adult who received the AZD1222 COVID-19 vaccine. This chain connects TRBV6-1 to TRBJ2-1; 7 bases are shared with TRBD2. Here the sequenced sample was peripheral blood, taken 28 days after the second AZD1222 dose. The CDR3 loop is CASSGPGGRFYNEQFF. The CDR3 bases are TGTGCCAGCAGTGGCCCTGGCGGGAGATTCTACAATGAGCAGTTCTTC.